This is a list of T cell receptor beta chains from one sample in a study of blood T cell repertoires in COVID-19. The method was immunoSEQ multiplex PCR; TCRdb's version includes in-frame clones alone and lacks a portion of them. The sample includes roughly 110,000 clones, around 83% of them seen just once. What was sequenced was peripheral blood. All receptors derive from a man aged 35 to 55 with acute or convalescent COVID-19. Each CDR3 is given with its conserved first and last residue. D genes are given only for firm matches. Where a row states a size, it is once, few, many or the class of an expanded clone; other rows omit it.

CDR3nt: TGTGCCAGCAGCTTGCCGGCGACTAGCGGGGGGACCTCCTACAATGAGCAGTTCTTC; CDR3aa: CASSLPATSGGTSYNEQFF; v_gene: TRBV7-8; d_gene: TRBD2; abundance: NA; j_gene: TRBJ2-1
CDR3nt: TGTGCCAGCAGTCTGGGACAGGGACAGGACGAGCAGTACTTC; CDR3aa: CASSLGQGQDEQYF; v_gene: TRBV28; d_gene: TRBD1; abundance: NA; j_gene: TRBJ2-7
CDR3nt: TGTGCCAGCAGTCAGCGAGGGAACACCGGGGAGCTGTTTTTT; CDR3aa: CASSQRGNTGELFF; v_gene: TRBV3-1/TRBV3-2; d_gene: NA; abundance: NA; j_gene: TRBJ2-2
CDR3nt: TGTGCCAGCAGTCCCCCGGGACTAGCCGGGGAGACCCAGTACTTC; CDR3aa: CASSPPGLAGETQYF; v_gene: TRBV27; d_gene: TRBD2; abundance: NA; j_gene: TRBJ2-5
CDR3nt: TGTGCCAGCAGCTTGGCTGGGGGGTTGGGCACAGATACGCAGTATTTT; CDR3aa: CASSLAGGLGTDTQYF; v_gene: TRBV5-6; d_gene: NA; abundance: NA; j_gene: TRBJ2-3
CDR3nt: TGTGCCAGCAGTTTATCGTCGGCGGATGGCTATGGCTACACCTTC; CDR3aa: CASSLSSADGYGYTF; v_gene: TRBV27; d_gene: NA; abundance: NA; j_gene: TRBJ1-2
CDR3nt: NA; CDR3aa: CASSFLAGQVNQPQHF; v_gene: TRBV28; d_gene: NA; abundance: NA; j_gene: TRBJ1-5
CDR3nt: TGCGCCAGCACCTCGGGGTGGGGCGGGAGGAGTAATGAGCAGTTCTTC; CDR3aa: CASTSGWGGRSNEQFF; v_gene: TRBV10-2; d_gene: TRBD2; abundance: NA; j_gene: TRBJ2-1
CDR3nt: TGTGCCAGCAGGTCCGGGGAGGAGACCCAGTACTTC; CDR3aa: CASRSGEETQYF; v_gene: TRBV28; d_gene: NA; abundance: NA; j_gene: TRBJ2-5
CDR3nt: TGTGCCAGCAGTGTCAGGGGTTCTACCGGGGAGCTGTTTTTT; CDR3aa: CASSVRGSTGELFF; v_gene: TRBV2; d_gene: NA; abundance: NA; j_gene: TRBJ2-2
CDR3nt: TGTGCCAGCAGCCCCCTAGGCGGGGGCCCCACAGATACGCAGTATTTT; CDR3aa: CASSPLGGGPTDTQYF; v_gene: TRBV7-3; d_gene: NA; abundance: NA; j_gene: TRBJ2-3
CDR3nt: TGTGCCAGCAGTTACAGGGGGCGAAATGGCTACACCTTC; CDR3aa: CASSYRGRNGYTF; v_gene: TRBV6-2/TRBV6-3; d_gene: TRBD1; abundance: NA; j_gene: TRBJ1-2
CDR3nt: TGTGCCAGTACCCTCAGGGGTAGCAATCAGCCCCAGCATTTT; CDR3aa: CASTLRGSNQPQHF; v_gene: TRBV19; d_gene: NA; abundance: NA; j_gene: TRBJ1-5
CDR3nt: TGTGCCAGTAGAGGGGCGTCCTACAATGAGCAGTTCTTC; CDR3aa: CASRGASYNEQFF; v_gene: TRBV19; d_gene: NA; abundance: NA; j_gene: TRBJ2-1
CDR3nt: TGCGCCAGCAGCTCGCATTCGGGACAGGGGAACACTGAAGCTTTCTTT; CDR3aa: CASSSHSGQGNTEAFF; v_gene: TRBV5-1; d_gene: TRBD1; abundance: NA; j_gene: TRBJ1-1
CDR3nt: TGTGCCAGCAGCACCCGACAGGGGGCTTATGGCTACACCTTC; CDR3aa: CASSTRQGAYGYTF; v_gene: TRBV7-2; d_gene: TRBD1; abundance: NA; j_gene: TRBJ1-2
CDR3nt: TGTGCCAGCAGTGACCGGGGGGGCTATGGCTACACCTTC; CDR3aa: CASSDRGGYGYTF; v_gene: TRBV27; d_gene: NA; abundance: NA; j_gene: TRBJ1-2
CDR3nt: TGTGCCAGCAGTTCCGGCGGTATCCCGGGGACCATATATTTT; CDR3aa: CASSSGGIPGTIYF; v_gene: TRBV6-5; d_gene: NA; abundance: NA; j_gene: TRBJ1-3
CDR3nt: TGTGCCAGCAGTGAAAGGTGGAGGGATGAAAAACTGTTTTTT; CDR3aa: CASSERWRDEKLFF; v_gene: TRBV2; d_gene: NA; abundance: NA; j_gene: TRBJ1-4
CDR3nt: TGTGCCAGCCAGAGCGGGAGTTGGGGGACCGGGGAGCTGTTTTTT; CDR3aa: CASQSGSWGTGELFF; v_gene: TRBV6-5; d_gene: TRBD2; abundance: NA; j_gene: TRBJ2-2
CDR3nt: TGTGCCAGCAGCGTCGAGGCGGGGGGATCAGGCGGCGAGCAGTACTTC; CDR3aa: CASSVEAGGSGGEQYF; v_gene: TRBV9; d_gene: TRBD2; abundance: few; j_gene: TRBJ2-7
CDR3nt: TGCGCCAGCAGTGATATTCCCCTTCTGACGGGGGGGGACAATGAGCAGTTCTTC; CDR3aa: CASSDIPLLTGGDNEQFF; v_gene: TRBV10-2; d_gene: TRBD2; abundance: once; j_gene: TRBJ2-1
CDR3nt: TGTGCCAGCAGCCCGGGCGGGGGTCGCACCGGGGAGCTGTTTTTT; CDR3aa: CASSPGGGRTGELFF; v_gene: TRBV9; d_gene: TRBD2; abundance: NA; j_gene: TRBJ2-2
CDR3nt: TGTGCCAGTAGTATGACGGGACAGGGGGATTCACCCCTCCACTTT; CDR3aa: CASSMTGQGDSPLHF; v_gene: TRBV19; d_gene: TRBD1; abundance: few; j_gene: TRBJ1-6
CDR3nt: TGTGCCAGCAGCGTAGACGGGAGTTCAGTCTACGAGCAGTACTTC; CDR3aa: CASSVDGSSVYEQYF; v_gene: TRBV9; d_gene: NA; abundance: few; j_gene: TRBJ2-7
CDR3nt: TGTGCCAGCAGCCTAGCCGGATCCAAGCAGTACTTC; CDR3aa: CASSLAGSKQYF; v_gene: TRBV6-5; d_gene: NA; abundance: NA; j_gene: TRBJ2-7
CDR3nt: TGTGCCAGCTCCGACCTAGCGGGAGGGCCGGATACGCAGTATTTT; CDR3aa: CASSDLAGGPDTQYF; v_gene: TRBV18; d_gene: TRBD2; abundance: NA; j_gene: TRBJ2-3
CDR3nt: TGTGCCAGCAGTTTTAGCCAGGGATACAATCAGCCCCAGCATTTT; CDR3aa: CASSFSQGYNQPQHF; v_gene: TRBV28; d_gene: NA; abundance: few; j_gene: TRBJ1-5
CDR3nt: TGTGCCAGCAGCCCTGGGTGGGCTAGCGGGGTCTATGAGCAGTTCTTC; CDR3aa: CASSPGWASGVYEQFF; v_gene: TRBV7-6; d_gene: TRBD2; abundance: NA; j_gene: TRBJ2-1
CDR3nt: TGTGCCAGCAGTGAAGGGACTTCCCCGCAGTTCTTC; CDR3aa: CASSEGTSPQFF; v_gene: TRBV2; d_gene: NA; abundance: NA; j_gene: TRBJ2-1
CDR3nt: TGTGCCAGCAGCCCCCTAGACAGGGGGTTTGGCGGCTACACCTTC; CDR3aa: CASSPLDRGFGGYTF; v_gene: TRBV5-5; d_gene: TRBD1; abundance: once; j_gene: TRBJ1-2
CDR3nt: TGTGCCAGCCGAGAACTTGCGGGGGGGATCACCGGGGAGCTGTTTTTT; CDR3aa: CASRELAGGITGELFF; v_gene: TRBV7-6; d_gene: TRBD2; abundance: NA; j_gene: TRBJ2-2
CDR3nt: TGCGCCAGCAGCCAAGGCGGGGGGCGGACGTCTGGGGCCAACGTCCTGACTTTC; CDR3aa: CASSQGGGRTSGANVLTF; v_gene: TRBV4-3; d_gene: TRBD2; abundance: NA; j_gene: TRBJ2-6
CDR3nt: TGTGCCAGCAGTTTCGGCGGGGTCTACAATGAGCAGTTCTTC; CDR3aa: CASSFGGVYNEQFF; v_gene: TRBV28; d_gene: NA; abundance: NA; j_gene: TRBJ2-1
CDR3nt: TGTGCCAGCAGCTCGGGACAGGGATTTAATTCACCCCTCCACTTT; CDR3aa: CASSSGQGFNSPLHF; v_gene: TRBV9; d_gene: TRBD1; abundance: NA; j_gene: TRBJ1-6
CDR3nt: TGTGCCAGCAGCTTATTGGGCCCTGGGTCGCATACGCAGTATTTT; CDR3aa: CASSLLGPGSHTQYF; v_gene: TRBV7-3; d_gene: NA; abundance: NA; j_gene: TRBJ2-3
CDR3nt: TGTGCCAGCAGTAGCTTGGGAGCCACAATGAACACCGGGGAGCTGTTTTTT; CDR3aa: CASSSLGATMNTGELFF; v_gene: TRBV5-4; d_gene: NA; abundance: NA; j_gene: TRBJ2-2
CDR3nt: TGTGCCATCAGCTTCAGGGAAGGTCAGCCCCAGCATTTT; CDR3aa: CAISFREGQPQHF; v_gene: TRBV10-3; d_gene: NA; abundance: NA; j_gene: TRBJ1-5
CDR3nt: TGTGCCAGCTCACCAGGGGCTAGCGGCACCTACGAGCAGTACTTC; CDR3aa: CASSPGASGTYEQYF; v_gene: TRBV18; d_gene: TRBD2; abundance: NA; j_gene: TRBJ2-7
CDR3nt: TGTGCCAGCAGCCCGTCGGTCCAAGAGACCCAGTACTTC; CDR3aa: CASSPSVQETQYF; v_gene: TRBV11-2; d_gene: NA; abundance: once; j_gene: TRBJ2-5
CDR3nt: TGTGCCAGCAGCTTAGATCCGGGGAGGGGCCTGGAAAAACTGTTTTTT; CDR3aa: CASSLDPGRGLEKLFF; v_gene: TRBV11-2; d_gene: NA; abundance: once; j_gene: TRBJ1-4
CDR3nt: TGCGCCAGCAGCCGGGGGGACACTGAAGCTTTCTTT; CDR3aa: CASSRGDTEAFF; v_gene: TRBV5-1; d_gene: NA; abundance: NA; j_gene: TRBJ1-1
CDR3nt: TGTGCCAGCAGACGGACAGGGAGGGACACCATATATTTT; CDR3aa: CASRRTGRDTIYF; v_gene: TRBV12-3/TRBV12-4; d_gene: TRBD1; abundance: NA; j_gene: TRBJ1-3
CDR3nt: TGTGCCAGCAGCCAAGGGCTAGCGGGGGCCTACGAGCAGTACTTC; CDR3aa: CASSQGLAGAYEQYF; v_gene: TRBV3-1/TRBV3-2; d_gene: TRBD2; abundance: few; j_gene: TRBJ2-7
CDR3nt: TGCAGCGGGGGAGAGACCTACGAGCAGTACTTC; CDR3aa: CSGGETYEQYF; v_gene: TRBV20-1; d_gene: NA; abundance: NA; j_gene: TRBJ2-7
CDR3nt: TGTGCCAGCAGTTTATATGGGACACGTGAAAAACTGTTTTTT; CDR3aa: CASSLYGTREKLFF; v_gene: TRBV28; d_gene: NA; abundance: NA; j_gene: TRBJ1-4
CDR3nt: TGTGCCAGCAGAAACACAGGGGACCAAGCTAACTATGGCTACACCTTC; CDR3aa: CASRNTGDQANYGYTF; v_gene: TRBV11-2; d_gene: TRBD1; abundance: NA; j_gene: TRBJ1-2
CDR3nt: TGTGCCAGCAGGATGGGACACCGCCATAATTCACCCCTCCACTTT; CDR3aa: CASRMGHRHNSPLHF; v_gene: TRBV6-4; d_gene: NA; abundance: NA; j_gene: TRBJ1-6